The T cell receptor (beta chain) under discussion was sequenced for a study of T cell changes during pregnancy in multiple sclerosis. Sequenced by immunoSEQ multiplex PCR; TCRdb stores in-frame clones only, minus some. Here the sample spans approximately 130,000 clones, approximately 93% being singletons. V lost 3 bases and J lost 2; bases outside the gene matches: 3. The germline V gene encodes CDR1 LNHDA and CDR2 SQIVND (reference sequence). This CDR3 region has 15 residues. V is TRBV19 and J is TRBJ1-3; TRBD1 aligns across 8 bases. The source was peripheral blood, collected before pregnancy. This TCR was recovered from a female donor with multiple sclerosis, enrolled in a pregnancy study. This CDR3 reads CASSMQDRAGNTIYF. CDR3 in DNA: TGTGCCAGTAGTATGCAGGACAGGGCTGGAAACACCATATATTTT. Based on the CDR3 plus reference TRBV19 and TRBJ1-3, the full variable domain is DGGITQSPKYLFRKEGQNVTLSCEQNLNHDAMYWYRQDPGQGLRLIYYSQIVNDFQKGDIAEGYSVSREKKESFPLTVTSAQKNPTAFYLCASSMQDRAGNTIYFGEGSWLTVV.